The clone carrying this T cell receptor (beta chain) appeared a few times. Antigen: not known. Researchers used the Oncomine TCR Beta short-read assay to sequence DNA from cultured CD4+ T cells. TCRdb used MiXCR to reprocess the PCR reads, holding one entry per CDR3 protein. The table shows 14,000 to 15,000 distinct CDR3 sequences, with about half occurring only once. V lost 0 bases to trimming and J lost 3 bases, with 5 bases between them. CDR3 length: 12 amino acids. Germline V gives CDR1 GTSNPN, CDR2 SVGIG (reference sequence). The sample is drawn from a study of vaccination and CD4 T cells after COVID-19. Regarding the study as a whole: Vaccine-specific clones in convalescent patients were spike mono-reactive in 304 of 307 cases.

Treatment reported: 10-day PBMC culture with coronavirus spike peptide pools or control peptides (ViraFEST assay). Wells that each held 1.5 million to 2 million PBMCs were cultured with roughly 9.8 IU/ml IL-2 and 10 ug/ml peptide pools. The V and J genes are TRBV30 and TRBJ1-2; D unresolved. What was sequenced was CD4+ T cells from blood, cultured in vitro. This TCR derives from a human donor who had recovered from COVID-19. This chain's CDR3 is CAWSVADYGYTF. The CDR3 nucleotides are TGTGCCTGGAGTGTAGCGGACTATGGCTACACCTTC.